The T cell receptor (beta chain) under discussion was sequenced for a study of cytomegalovirus exposure and HLA in healthy donors. Study-level findings and limits: Associated with HLA alleles at 0.05 false discovery rate in a later analysis were 16,951 TCR beta sequences. As immune exposure information, only CMV serostatus was available.

With 60 Vbeta and 13 Jbeta primers, the PCR was carried out. Using immunoSEQ multiplex PCR, the repertoire was profiled, and TCRdb retains in-frame clones only, with some absent. The sample contains under 250,000 clones, 85% of which appear only once. On this clone itself: Antigen specificity is unknown.

Source material: PBMCs. This receptor was identified in a woman aged 45 to 65 in good health and CMV-seronegative.

The DNA of the CDR3 is TGTGCCAGCAGCCAACAGAATACGCAGTATTTT. It specifies CASSQQNTQYF. The chain couples TRBV7-9 to TRBJ2-3, with D unclear. V dropped 5 bases and J dropped 7 bases, with 7 bases sitting between them. The CDR3 is made up of 11 amino acids. CDR1 SEHNR and CDR2 FQNEAQ come from the germline V gene (reference sequence).